Following are 5 T cell receptor beta chains from one sample sequenced in a study of graft-versus-host responses after intestinal transplantation. Their cognate antigens are unknown. TCRdb's table, derived via immunoSEQ multiplex PCR, lists solely in-frame clones and lacks some. This table holds roughly 120,000 clones, about 93% found once. The sample here was unstimulated CD4+ T cells sorted from spleen or lymph node cells, taken before intestinal transplant. Receptor source: a human donor who received an intestinal transplant.

The chain links TRBV28 to TRBJ1-1; D remains ambiguous. The V end lost 4 bases, the J end lost 10 bases, and 16 bases lay between the germline ends. There are 13 residues in the CDR3. In germline, CDR1 is MDHEN, CDR2 SYDVKM. The CDR3 loop reads CASSSREGKRAFF. CDR3 in DNA: TGTGCCAGCAGTTCCCGGGAGGGTAAGCGAGCTTTCTTT.

There are a few counts of this clone. The chain recombines TRBV6-6 with TRBJ2-7; TRBD2 is a possible D gene (6 bases). This CDR3 has 12 amino acids. CDR1 is MNHNY and CDR2 is SVGAGI in the germline V gene (reference sequence). Trimming took 6 bases from V and 6 from J, leaving 12 bases between them. Here the CDR3 reads CASSSPGGEQYF. CDR3 nucleotide sequence: TGTGCCAGCAGCAGCCCCGGGGGCGAGCAGTACTTC.

This chain uses TRBV30 with TRBJ2-2; D is uncertain. The CDR3 is 15 residues long. Germline CDR1 and CDR2: GTSNPN and SVGIG (reference sequence). V lost 0 bases and J lost 6, with 14 bases in between. Written as DNA, the CDR3 is TGTGCCTGGAGTGTAGGAGTGGGAAGGCCCGGGGAGCTGTTTTTT. Translation: CAWSVGVGRPGELFF.

V and J are TRBV25-1 and TRBJ2-5; weak D call: TRBD2 (6 bases). CDR3 length equals 14 residues. V was cut by 3 bases and J by 7 bases, with 15 bases left in between. Per germline, CDR1 MGHDK and CDR2 SYGVNS. CDR3 residues: CASSDPGHGGTQYF. CDR3 sequence (DNA): TGTGCCAGCAGTGACCCCGGCCACGGGGGGACCCAGTACTTC.

The V call is TRBV10-3, the J call TRBJ2-1; 11 bases agree with TRBD2. The CDR3 is 17 amino acids. V trimming: 5 bases; J trimming: 0 bases; junction bases outside the gene matches: 6. Germline-derived CDR1 and CDR2 are ENHRY and SYGVKD. The CDR3 spells CAISKTSGESSYNEQFF. The CDR3 nucleotides read TGTGCCATCAGTAAGACTAGCGGGGAGAGCTCCTACAATGAGCAGTTCTTC.